This T cell receptor beta chain came from a study of PD-L1 blockade in urothelial cancer. Study at large: Each patient had 0 to 3 earlier chemotherapy regimens. Reported median T cell count for blood samples was more than 140,000. Samples came from 3 weeks, at the second dose, and 6 weeks into treatment.

Generated by immunoSEQ multiplex PCR, the TCRdb table keeps only in-frame clones and is missing some. The sample lists some 50,000 clones; roughly 87% were seen once. Concerning this clone itself: Its target is not known.

Study-wide results and caveats: TCR clonality was measured in pretreatment peripheral blood. Clonality below the median predicted better survival.

Time point here: pretreatment peripheral blood. Germline V gives CDR1 MNHEY, CDR2 SVGAGI. The V and J ends lost 5 bases and 0 bases respectively, with 4 bases between them. This CDR3 region has 12 residues. The sequencing used PBMCs, collected around atezolizumab (anti-PD-L1) treatment. The sequence derives from a woman aged 55-70 years with urothelial cancer. The chain couples TRBV6-5 to TRBJ1-1; no definite D call. Written as DNA, the CDR3 is TGTGCCAGCAGTAATATGAACACTGAAGCTTTCTTT. Its protein product is CASSNMNTEAFF.